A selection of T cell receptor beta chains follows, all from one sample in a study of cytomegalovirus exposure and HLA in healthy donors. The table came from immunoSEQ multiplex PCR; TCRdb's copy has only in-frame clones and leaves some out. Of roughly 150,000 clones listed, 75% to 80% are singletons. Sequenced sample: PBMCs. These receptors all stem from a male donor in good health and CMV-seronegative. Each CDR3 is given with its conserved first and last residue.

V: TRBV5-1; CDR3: CASSLGTGDQPQHF
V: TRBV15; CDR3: CATSREAVATGELFF
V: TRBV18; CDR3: CASSLLPRGDTQYF
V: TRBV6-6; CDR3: CASRETGGSYGYTF
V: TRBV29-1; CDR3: CSARRGQGETQYF
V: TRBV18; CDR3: CASSLFLGQGDSPLHF
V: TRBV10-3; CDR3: CAISESGQGNEKLFF
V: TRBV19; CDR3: CASMGKTGGGGAFF
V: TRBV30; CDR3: CAWRRGGTVNEKLFF
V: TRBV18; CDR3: CASSRGRGPSRVDTEAFF
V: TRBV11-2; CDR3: CASSLEPRNTEAFF